This T cell receptor (beta chain) was recovered during a study of blood T cell repertoires in COVID-19. Study information: Samples taken during acute and convalescent COVID-19 were collected in the United States, Italy and Spain. The cDNA or gDNA used as material had been derived from T cells, B-cell-depleted T cells, or PBMCs.

Per the original methods: Estimation of nucleated cell counts relied on the amplification of reference gene primers. Sequencing was performed with immunoSEQ multiplex PCR; in TCRdb, only in-frame clones are kept and a portion is missing. V, J and clone size are those of that table, while D and trimming were read from the DNA. Of 350,000 to 400,000 clones listed, 80% to 90% are singletons. CDR1 and CDR2 from the germline V gene are MNHEY and SMNVEV (reference sequence). This CDR3 comprises 13 residues. V was pared by 3 bases and J by 5 bases, with 10 bases between. Seattle-derived patients entered the study during active infection and were followed longitudinally.

Specimen: peripheral blood. The chain joins TRBV27 to TRBJ2-5; weak D call: TRBD2 (6 bases). The receptor was derived from a woman aged 60-75 years with COVID-19, enrolled during active disease. CDR3 sequence: CASSFRGWETQYF. The DNA of the CDR3 is TGTGCCAGCAGTTTCCGGGGGTGGGAGACCCAGTACTTC.